The sample holds many counts of the clone carrying this T cell receptor (beta chain). Its antigen is unknown. The missing CDR3 end, 3 residues past where the read stops, is filled in from the germline J gene. This sample is part of a study of T cell clonality in common variable immunodeficiency. The study's findings and limits: Compared with healthy controls, CVID subjects showed increased TCRbeta clonality, mostly in about a third. CVID patient heterogeneity limited repertoire-clinical complication correlations.

Germline V lookup: CDR1 SEHNR, CDR2 FQNEAQ (reference sequence). This CDR3 is built from 13 residues. V dropped 5 bases and J dropped 3; count of bases not matched to a gene: 3. The repertoire was sequenced with immunoSEQ multiplex PCR; TCRdb's copy has only in-frame clones and lacks some. The sample includes about 81,000 clones, none of them occurring once. Patients and controls were mostly of Caucasian heritage. The rearrangement links TRBV7-9 to TRBJ2-7, with 8 bases identical to TRBD1. Sequencing was performed on peripheral blood mononuclear cells. The receptor's source is a person between 18 and 75 years old in good health. The CDR3 here is CASSPGGGYEQYF. The CDR3 DNA, read in part, is TGTGCCAGCAGCCCAGGGGGCGGCTACGAG.